Listed below are T cell receptor beta chains from one sample, sequenced in a study of shared clonotypes between healthy human individuals. Produced via immunoSEQ multiplex PCR; TCRdb's table is partial and in-frame only. This table has around 1.9 million clones, 85% to 95% appearing once. The sample was naive CD8+ T cells from PBMCs. These receptors came from a man between 18 and 35 years old in good health. Some clones in this sample may be carry-over from other donors' samples. CDR3s include the opening cysteine and the closing phenylalanine or tryptophan. Each record gives: D gene, J gene, clone size, V gene, CDR3 DNA, CDR3 protein. The D gene is left open where the match is weak. Clone size is shown for a subset of rows, as once, few, many or a class of expanded clone.

D gene: TRBD2; J gene: TRBJ2-1; clone size: once; V gene: TRBV28; CDR3 DNA: TGTGCCAGCAGTTCAAGAGTGCGGGAGCCCGGGTACAATGAGCAGTTCTTC; CDR3 protein: CASSSRVREPGYNEQFF
D gene: .; J gene: TRBJ1-5; clone size: .; V gene: TRBV2; CDR3 DNA: TGTGCCAACAGGAATCGGGGAATTGGTCCGGGCCAGCCCCAGCATTTT; CDR3 protein: CANRNRGIGPGQPQHF
D gene: .; J gene: TRBJ2-1; clone size: .; V gene: TRBV9; CDR3 DNA: TGTGCCAGCAGCGCCGGCTATGAGCCGTCACGCTGGGATGAGCAGTTCTTC; CDR3 protein: CASSAGYEPSRWDEQFF
D gene: TRBD1; J gene: TRBJ2-7; clone size: .; V gene: TRBV6-5; CDR3 DNA: TGTGCCACCGAGAACAGGGGCGCCTCCTACGAGCAGTACTTC; CDR3 protein: CATENRGASYEQYF
D gene: .; J gene: TRBJ2-5; clone size: .; V gene: TRBV28; CDR3 DNA: TGTGCCAGCAGTCCCCTGACAGACCAAGAGACCCAGTACTTC; CDR3 protein: CASSPLTDQETQYF
D gene: .; J gene: TRBJ2-2; clone size: .; V gene: TRBV30; CDR3 DNA: TGTGCCTGGACCATCGTATCCACCGGGGAGCTGTTTTTT; CDR3 protein: CAWTIVSTGELFF
D gene: .; J gene: TRBJ1-1; clone size: .; V gene: TRBV7-8; CDR3 DNA: TGTGCCAGCAGCCGACGGTCGAACACTGAAGCTTTCTTT; CDR3 protein: CASSRRSNTEAFF
D gene: TRBD1; J gene: TRBJ2-7; clone size: .; V gene: TRBV19; CDR3 DNA: TGTGCCAGTAGTACCCGGGACAGCCGGGACGAGCAGTACTTC; CDR3 protein: CASSTRDSRDEQYF
D gene: .; J gene: TRBJ1-1; clone size: .; V gene: TRBV7-8; CDR3 DNA: TGTGCCAGCAGCTTGGCTGAAGCTTTCTTT; CDR3 protein: CASSLAEAFF
D gene: .; J gene: TRBJ2-7; clone size: .; V gene: TRBV6-5; CDR3 DNA: TGTGCCAGCAGACCGGGACTGGGCTACGAGCAGTACTTC; CDR3 protein: CASRPGLGYEQYF